Listed here are 13 T cell receptor beta chains from one sample, sequenced in a study of CD8 T cells in ankylosing spondylitis. Using its own MiXCR run on the 5' RACE reads, TCRdb lists one record per CDR3 protein. The sample holds hundreds of thousands of distinct CDR3 sequences, over 15% seen once. Study results and limitations: Blood from ankylosing spondylitis patients appeared to carry a characteristic roughly 8-variant TCR beta motif.

Their specific antigens are unknown. Sequenced sample: blood, either unsorted or a sorted T cell fraction (not recorded which). The receptor set was obtained from a male donor with ankylosing spondylitis.

There are a few counts of this clonotype. CDR3 nucleotide sequence: TGTGCCAGCAGCAAAACAGGGCACAACAATGAGCAGTTCTTC. Translation: CASSKTGHNNEQFF. V gene TRBV5-6 combines with J gene TRBJ2-1; possibly TRBD1 for D (6 bases). V dropped 4 bases and J dropped 5 bases, with 13 bases sitting between them. Germline-derived CDR1 and CDR2 are SGHDT and YYEEEE. The CDR3 extends over 14 amino acids.

This chain uses TRBV18 with TRBJ2-1; TRBD2 matches at 8 bases. The V gene end was trimmed by 1 base and the J gene end by 5 bases; junction bases not matched to a gene: 16. Per germline, CDR1 KGHSH and CDR2 LQKENI. The CDR3 contains 19 residues. This CDR3 reads CASSPRQLADRGGHNEQFF. The CDR3 nucleotides read TGTGCCAGCTCACCACGTCAACTAGCGGACCGAGGGGGGCACAATGAGCAGTTCTTC.

The chain recombines TRBV7-3 with TRBJ2-7, with TRBD1 as a possible D gene (5 bases). The germline V gene has CDR1 SGHTA and CDR2 FQGTGA. The length of the CDR3 is 14 residues. V dropped 1 base and J dropped 2 bases, with 9 bases sitting between them. This CDR3 reads CASSLMQGPYEQYF. The CDR3 nucleotides read TGTGCCAGCAGCTTAATGCAGGGCCCCTACGAGCAGTACTTC. Full variable domain (missing parts from reference TRBV7-3 and TRBJ2-7): GAGVSQTPSNKVTEKGKYVELRCDPISGHTALYWYRQSLGQGPEFLIYFQGTGAADDSGLPNDRFFAVRPEGSVSTLKIQRTERGDSAVYLCASSLMQGPYEQYFGPGTRLTVT.

The rearrangement links TRBV2 to TRBJ2-2; 10 nucleotides align to TRBD2. Germline V gene sequence: CDR1 SNHLY, CDR2 FYNNEI. This CDR3 comprises 15 residues. The junction had 5 bases not matched to a gene; V was cut back by 6 bases and J by 4 bases. The CDR3 nucleotides are TGTGCCAGCAGGCCCAGACTAGCGGGCACCGGGGAGCTGTTTTTT. This encodes CASRPRLAGTGELFF.

This clonotype came up once. The chain links TRBV7-2 to TRBJ1-3, with TRBD1 matching 8 bases. CDR1 is SGHTA, CDR2 FQGNSA, per germline. Trimming removed 1 base from V and 1 base from J; junction bases left unmatched: 6. The CDR3 runs to 17 residues. The CDR3 coding sequence is TGTGCCAGCAGCTTAGGGGACAGGTTTCTTTCTGGAAACACCATATATTTT. Translation gives CASSLGDRFLSGNTIYF.

There are a few counts of this clonotype. This chain links TRBV4-1 with TRBJ2-2; TRBD1 aligns across 8 bases. J was trimmed by 4 bases and V by 1 base; bases with no gene match: 5. The CDR3 contains 16 residues. CDR1 and CDR2 from the germline V gene are MGHRA and YSYEKL. Here the CDR3 DNA reads TGCGCCAGCAGCCAAGGCGGGACAGGCTTCACCGGGGAGCTGTTTTTT. This codes for CASSQGGTGFTGELFF.

This clonotype was counted at least ten times. The chain couples TRBV20-1 to TRBJ2-7; 7 positions match TRBD1. CDR1 is DFQATT, CDR2 SNEGSKA, per germline (reference sequence). There are 16 residues in the CDR3. J gave up 2 bases and V 0 bases, and 10 bases lay outside the gene matches. The CDR3 loop reads CSARDQNRGPPYEQYF. CDR3 in DNA: TGCAGTGCTAGAGACCAAAACAGGGGCCCCCCCTACGAGCAGTACTTC.

The rearrangement uses TRBV2 and TRBJ2-3, with 7 bases fitting TRBD2. This CDR3 is 11 amino acids long. Germline V gene data show CDR1 as SNHLY and CDR2 as FYNNEI. Written as DNA, the CDR3 is TGTGGGGGGGGGAGCACAGATACGCAGTATTTT. This gives the protein CGGGSTDTQYF.

V usage is TRBV20-1 and J usage is TRBJ2-7; D may be TRBD2 (6 bases). The ends were cut back, 3 bases at V and 5 bases at J, with 17 bases in the middle. CDR1 and CDR2 from the germline V gene are DFQATT and SNEGSKA (reference sequence). CDR3 size: 14 residues. The CDR3 DNA follows: TGCAGTGCTAGTTTTCCCGGGGGAGGCAACGAGCAGTACTTC. It codes for CSASFPGGGNEQYF.

This clonotype was picked up a small number of times. The chain joins TRBV14 to TRBJ1-1, with 9 bases that match TRBD1. The CDR3 spans 18 residues. CDR1 SGHDN and CDR2 FVKESK come from the germline V gene. V trimming: 2 bases; J trimming: 2 bases; junction bases outside the gene matches: 12. The CDR3 here is CASSQNAGTGWGNTEAFF. The DNA of the CDR3 is TGTGCCAGCAGCCAAAACGCCGGGACAGGGTGGGGTAACACTGAAGCTTTCTTT.

This clonotype was recorded a few times. The chain is built from TRBV24-1 and TRBJ2-7; 10 nucleotides match TRBD1. The CDR3 is 14 amino acids. Germline CDR1 is KGHDR and CDR2 is SFDVKD. Trimming took 11 bases from V and 5 from J; bases not matched to a gene: 11. CDR3 DNA sequence: TGTGCCATCGCCCAGGGACAGGGGTTCCACGAGCAGTACTTC. This encodes CAIAQGQGFHEQYF.

J is TRBJ2-1 and V is TRBV2; D call uncertain. The tail of the sequence fits TRBJ2-7 better, so the J call may be wrong. The CDR3 length is 11 residues. Per germline, CDR1 SNHLY and CDR2 FYNNEI. In DNA, the CDR3 is TGTGCCAGCAGTGCGGAGAATGAGCAGTACTTC. Amino acid sequence: CASSAENEQYF.

As regards this clonotype: One end of the junction does not line up with germline, which may come from a read error. The rearrangement uses TRBV6-1 and TRBJ1-2; 8 bases agree with TRBD1. The CDR3 is made up of 14 amino acids. The germline gives CDR1 MNHNS, CDR2 SASEGT. CDR3 in amino acids: CASREATGVYGYTF. In DNA form, the CDR3 reads TGTGCCAGCAGAGAAGCGACAGGGGTATATGGCTACACCTTC.